What follows are 14 T cell receptor beta chains derived from one specimen sequenced in a study of ipilimumab plus nivolumab after autologous stem cell transplantation. Produced via immunoSEQ multiplex PCR; TCRdb's table is partial and in-frame only. The table lists 35,000 to 50,000 clones, about 88% of them singletons. The input for sequencing was PBMCs, taken in a trial of ipilimumab plus nivolumab as post-transplant consolidation. The source of these receptors is a male donor with multiple myeloma.

This clone was observed once. V gene TRBV19 combines with J gene TRBJ1-2; 11 bases are shared with TRBD1. The CDR3 runs to 14 residues. Germline CDR1 reads LNHDA; CDR2 reads SQIVND (reference sequence). V lost 8 bases, J lost 5 bases, and 7 bases stayed unmatched. DNA for the CDR3: TGTGCCAGTGGACAGGGACAGGGGGTTTATGGCTACACCTTC. Residues: CASGQGQGVYGYTF.

The V call is TRBV27, the J call TRBJ2-3; D gene uncertain. V lost 7 bases and J lost 4, with 15 bases in between. Germline loops: CDR1 MNHEY, CDR2 SMNVEV (reference sequence). This CDR3 has 14 residues. CDR3 nucleotides: TGTGCCAGCACCTCCCCAGCTATGGCAGATACGCAGTATTTT. This sequence encodes CASTSPAMADTQYF.

J is TRBJ2-1 and V is TRBV5-1; TRBD2 aligns across 13 bases. Trimming removed 2 bases from V and 6 bases from J; junction bases left unmatched: 5. The germline V gene has CDR1 SGHRS and CDR2 YFSETQ. The CDR3 is 16 residues long. The CDR3 region has the DNA TGCGCCAGCAGCTTACAGGGGACTAGCGGGGTCAATGAGCAGTTCTTC. It translates to CASSLQGTSGVNEQFF. The variable domain in full, with the rest retrieved from reference TRBV5-1 and TRBJ2-1, is KAGVTQTPRYLIKTRGQQVTLSCSPISGHRSVSWYQQTPGQGLQFLFEYFSETQRNKGNFPGRFSGRQFSNSRSEMNVSTLELGDSALYLCASSLQGTSGVNEQFFGPGTRLTVL.

V is TRBV6-5 and J is TRBJ2-7; TRBD2 matches 9 bases. The V segment lost 3 bases and the J segment 0 bases; nucleotides outside the gene matches: 3. The length of the CDR3 is 15 residues. CDR1 and CDR2 from the germline V gene are MNHEY and SVGAGI. CDR3 sequence: CASSYSGGSSYEQYF. The CDR3 nucleotides read TGTGCCAGCAGTTATAGCGGGGGTAGCTCCTACGAGCAGTACTTC.

For the CDR3, the DNA is TGTGCCAGCAGCCCTTGGACAGGGGGAAACACCATATATTTT. This encodes CASSPWTGGNTIYF. The J gene is TRBJ1-3, the V gene TRBV14; 8 bases map to TRBD1. This CDR3 is built from 14 residues. V lost 4 bases, J lost 4 bases, and 3 bases stayed unmatched. The germline V gene encodes CDR1 SGHDN and CDR2 FVKESK.

This clone was counted a few times. The chain carries TRBV7-6 and TRBJ2-5; no reliable D call. Trimming removed 5 bases at V and 5 bases at J, with 6 bases between. Germline V gives CDR1 SGHVS, CDR2 FNYEAQ. CDR3 length: 11 amino acids. This CDR3 reads CASSPSETQYF. The CDR3 bases are TGTGCCAGCAGCCCCTCGGAGACCCAGTACTTC. Combining the CDR3 with reference TRBV7-6 and TRBJ2-5 gives the whole variable domain GAGVSQSPRYKVTKRGQDVALRCDPISGHVSLYWYRQALGQGPEFLTYFNYEAQQDKSGLPNDRFSAERPEGSISTLTIQRTEQRDSAMYRCASSPSETQYFGPGTRLLVL.

As DNA, the CDR3 is TGTGCCAGCAGTGAAGCACGTCGCGGAAGCACAGATACGCAGTATTTT. Amino acid sequence: CASSEARRGSTDTQYF. This rearrangement joins TRBV2 to TRBJ2-3; D not certain. Germline-derived CDR1 and CDR2 are SNHLY and FYNNEI. V lost 0 bases and J 0 bases, leaving 10 bases between the germline ends. The CDR3 extends over 16 amino acids.

This chain links TRBV7-9 with TRBJ1-2; D ambiguous. Germline V gene data show CDR1 as SEHNR and CDR2 as FQNEAQ (reference sequence). The length of the CDR3 is 12 residues. Trimming pared 1 base from V and 8 bases from J, leaving 8 bases between. CDR3 amino acids: CASSLDVGGYTF. Here the CDR3 DNA reads TGTGCCAGCAGCTTAGATGTGGGCGGCTACACCTTC. Looking up the rest from reference TRBV7-9 and TRBJ1-2 gives the full variable domain: DTGVSQNPRHKITKRGQNVTFRCDPISEHNRLYWYRQTLGQGPEFLTYFQNEAQLEKSRLLSDRFSAERPKGSFSTLEIQRTEQGDSAMYLCASSLDVGGYTFGSGTRLTVV.

The CDR3 loop reads CASTPGTPGYNEQFF. Written as DNA, the CDR3 is TGTGCCAGCACCCCGGGGACGCCCGGTTACAATGAGCAGTTCTTC. The chain is built from TRBV9 and TRBJ2-1, with D perhaps being TRBD1 or TRBD2 (5 bases each). V was shortened by 6 bases and J by 4 bases, with 17 bases between the two germline ends. CDR3 length: 15 residues. The germline CDR1 and CDR2 sequences are SGDLS and YYNGEE.

V usage is TRBV12-5 and J usage is TRBJ2-3; D perhaps matches TRBD1 (5 bases). V dropped 7 bases and J dropped 8 bases, with 19 bases sitting between them. The CDR3 is made up of 14 amino acids. From germline, CDR1 is LGHNT and CDR2 FRNRAP. CDR3 sequence: CASALGVGRGTQYF. The CDR3 DNA reads TGTGCTAGTGCCCTAGGGGTGGGCCGCGGTACGCAGTATTTT.

The V and J genes are TRBV10-1 and TRBJ1-2, with D possibly being TRBD1 (6 bases). V lost 6 bases and J 1 base, leaving 12 bases between the germline ends. Germline V lookup: CDR1 WNHNN, CDR2 SYGVQD (reference sequence). The CDR3 runs 14 residues. CDR3 coding DNA: TGCGCCAGCAGATCCACAGGGTTTAACTATGGCTACACCTTC. Encoded protein: CASRSTGFNYGYTF.

The CDR3 sequence is CASSSGTSTNEQFF. CDR3 coding DNA: TGTGCCAGCAGCTCCGGGACTAGTACCAATGAGCAGTTCTTC. V and J are TRBV7-2 and TRBJ2-1, with 8 positions matching TRBD2. This CDR3 region has 14 residues. Germline loops: CDR1 SGHTA, CDR2 FQGNSA. The V and J ends lost 4 bases and 6 bases, in that order; junction bases with no gene match: 5.

The genes are TRBV23-1 and TRBJ1-2, with 7 bases identical to TRBD1. TRBV23-1 carries the ORF label, with uncertain function. The CDR3 runs to 14 residues. The junction had 5 bases not matched to a gene; V was cut back by 3 bases and J by 4 bases. The CDR3 sequence: CASSHPGQIYGYTF. The CDR3, as DNA: TGCGCCAGCAGTCACCCGGGACAGATCTATGGCTACACCTTC.

The chain carries TRBV12-5 and TRBJ1-4, with D unclear. The CDR3 is 15 amino acids. In germline, CDR1 is LGHNT, CDR2 FRNRAP. V dropped 0 bases and J dropped 4 bases, with 9 bases sitting between them. This chain's CDR3 is CASGLVLGGNEKLFF. The CDR3 coding sequence is TGTGCTAGTGGTTTGGTATTGGGTGGTAATGAAAAACTGTTTTTT.